One sample yielded the 17 T cell receptor beta chains listed below, sequenced in a study of blood T cell repertoires in COVID-19. Sequenced by immunoSEQ multiplex PCR; TCRdb stores in-frame clones only, minus some. Among about 49,000 clones listed, approximately 80% were seen once. Sequenced material: peripheral blood. These receptors were obtained from a woman aged 55-69 years with acute or convalescent COVID-19.

The rearrangement uses TRBV2 and TRBJ2-1; 15 bases align to TRBD2. CDR3 length: 15 residues. The V and J ends lost 7 bases and 7 bases, in that order; junction bases with no gene match: 5. CDR1 is SNHLY, CDR2 FYNNEI, per germline. CDR3 nucleotide sequence: TGTGCCAGCACCCGGACTAGCGGGAGGGCTAATGAGCAGTTCTTC. Amino acid sequence: CASTRTSGRANEQFF.

V is TRBV18 and J is TRBJ2-3; TRBD2 is a possible D gene (6 bases). The CDR3 runs to 12 residues. V lost 0 bases and J 8 bases, leaving 6 bases between the germline ends. Germline V gene sequence: CDR1 KGHSH, CDR2 LQKENI. CDR3 bases: TGTGCCAGCTCACCACCGGGAGGTACGCAGTATTTT. This translates into CASSPPGGTQYF. The entire variable domain, with the rest obtained from reference TRBV18 and TRBJ2-3, is as follows: NAGVMQNPRHLVRRRGQEARLRCSPMKGHSHVYWYRQLPEEGLKFMVYLQKENIIDESGMPKERFSAEFPKEGPSILRIQQVVRGDSAAYFCASSPPGGTQYFGPGTRLTVL.

CDR3 DNA sequence: TGTGCCAGCAGCCCACAACAGGGTTCCAACGAGCAGTACTTC. It is translated as CASSPQQGSNEQYF. The chain uses TRBV9 and TRBJ2-7; possible D gene TRBD1, 6 bases. Per the germline V gene, CDR1 is SGDLS and CDR2 is YYNGEE. V dropped 4 bases and J dropped 5 bases, with 16 bases sitting between them. CDR3 size: 14 residues. The variable domain in full, completed from reference TRBV9 and TRBJ2-7, reads DSGVTQTPKHLITATGQRVTLRCSPRSGDLSVYWYQQSLDQGLQFLIQYYNGEERAKGNILERFSAQQFPDLHSELNLSSLELGDSALYFCASSPQQGSNEQYFGPGTRLTVT.

The genes are TRBV5-6 and TRBJ1-3; no reliable D call. V lost 4 bases to trimming and J lost 0 bases, with 8 bases between them. The CDR3 runs 14 residues. Germline V gives CDR1 SGHDT, CDR2 YYEEEE. CDR3 protein: CASSPWHSGNTIYF. The CDR3 DNA reads as TGTGCCAGCAGCCCCTGGCACTCTGGAAACACCATATATTTT.

Concerning this clone: Its ends do not fully match the called genes, so a read error is possible. The chain has TRBV19 and TRBJ1-2; maybe TRBD1 (5 bases). Germline lookup yields CDR1 LNHDA and CDR2 SQIVND (reference sequence). This CDR3 region has 16 residues. CDR3 nucleotide sequence: TGTACCAGTAGTTTCCTCGGGGGACGCTACAACTATGGCTACACCTTC. As protein: CTSSFLGGRYNYGYTF.

This clone was observed a few times. The chain joins TRBV3-1 (or the pseudogene TRBV3-2) to TRBJ1-2; a weak D match, TRBD1 (5 bases). CDR1 LGHDT and CDR2 YNNKEL come from the germline V gene (reference sequence). Deletions cut 4 bases from V and 1 base from J, with 19 bases between. This CDR3 spans 17 amino acids. The CDR3 DNA reads as TGTGCCAGCAGCCCCACCGTATTCCGGGGGGGTAACTATGGCTACACCTTC. Its translation: CASSPTVFRGGNYGYTF.

The rearrangement links TRBV7-2 to TRBJ2-7, with TRBD1 identical over 7 bases. CDR1 SGHTA and CDR2 FQGNSA come from the germline V gene. The CDR3 is made up of 15 amino acids. V shed 0 bases, J shed 3 bases, and the junction held 5 bases outside the gene matches. CDR3 DNA: TGTGCCAGCAGCTTAGCGACGGGACAGAGCTACGAGCAGTACTTC. Encoded protein: CASSLATGQSYEQYF.

This chain links TRBV7-9 with TRBJ1-3; D is undetermined. Germline V lookup: CDR1 SEHNR, CDR2 FQNEAQ (reference sequence). This CDR3 is built from 16 residues. V lost 5 bases and J lost 0, with 14 bases in between. The CDR3 protein is CASSPISTYSGNTIYF. In DNA form, the CDR3 reads TGTGCCAGCAGCCCGATAAGTACATACTCTGGAAACACCATATATTTT.

The V gene is TRBV27, the J gene TRBJ2-1; D perhaps matches TRBD2 (6 bases). V lost 5 bases to trimming and J lost 2 bases, with 13 bases between them. Germline CDR1 MNHEY, CDR2 SMNVEV (reference sequence). CDR3 size: 15 residues. The DNA for the CDR3 is TGTGCCAGCAGTATTAGCGGCTGGGCCTACAATGAGCAGTTCTTC. Its protein is CASSISGWAYNEQFF.

In this sample, this clone turned up once. The limits of the CDR3 on the DNA are not certain, so only TCRdb's listed CDR3 is given. The chain links TRBV21-1 to TRBJ1-1. TRBV21-1 is a listed pseudogene. The CDR3 numbers 14 amino acids, ends counted. The CDR3 reads CARPRWGEGTEAFF.

V is TRBV9 and J is TRBJ2-7; D is perhaps TRBD1 (6 bases). The CDR3 is 15 residues long. Germline V lookup: CDR1 SGDLS, CDR2 YYNGEE. V was trimmed by 3 bases and J by 2 bases, leaving 15 bases between them. The DNA of the CDR3 is TGTGCCAGCAGCGCCGCAACTGGACAGACCTACGAGCAGTACTTC. Protein sequence: CASSAATGQTYEQYF.

This chain connects TRBV27 to TRBJ2-3; 8 bases are shared with TRBD1. This CDR3 is 15 amino acids long. The ends lost 3 bases at V and 1 base at J; junction bases unmatched: 3. CDR1 is MNHEY and CDR2 is SMNVEV in the germline V gene (reference sequence). CDR3 amino acids: CASSFKTGGTDTQYF. The CDR3 coding sequence is TGTGCCAGCAGTTTTAAGACAGGGGGCACAGATACGCAGTATTTT.

This clone has just one count. The genes are TRBV7-8 and TRBJ1-2; maybe TRBD1 (5 bases). Trimming removed 10 bases at V and 8 bases at J, with 20 bases between. The germline gives CDR1 SGHVS, CDR2 FQNEAQ. There are 13 residues in the CDR3. CDR3 protein: CATTHTGSYGYTF. DNA of the CDR3: TGTGCCACGACTCATACAGGATCATACGGCTACACCTTC.

The chain couples TRBV6-5 to TRBJ2-3, with TRBD2 matching over 13 bases. V shed 4 bases and J 9 bases; nucleotides not matched to a gene: 4. Germline-derived CDR1 and CDR2 are MNHEY and SVGAGI. The CDR3 is 14 amino acids. The CDR3 reads CASSLLAGGQTQYF. DNA for the CDR3: TGTGCCAGCAGTTTACTAGCGGGGGGGCAAACGCAGTATTTT.

The rearrangement links TRBV2 to TRBJ2-4; TRBD1 matches 7 bases. The V gene end was trimmed by 3 bases and the J gene end by 8 bases; junction bases not matched to a gene: 16. There are 17 residues in the CDR3. Germline CDR1 SNHLY, CDR2 FYNNEI. CDR3 sequence (DNA): TGTGCCAGCAGTGAGGGTCTGGGACAGCCCATCAGGGACATTCAGTACTTC. Translating it yields CASSEGLGQPIRDIQYF. Full variable domain (outside the CDR3, taken from reference TRBV2 and TRBJ2-4): EPEVTQTPSHQVTQMGQEVILRCVPISNHLYFYWYRQILGQKVEFLVSFYNNEISEKSEIFDDQFSVERPDGSNFTLKIRSTKLEDSAMYFCASSEGLGQPIRDIQYFGAGTRLSVL.

The chain joins TRBV3-1 (or the pseudogene TRBV3-2) to TRBJ1-2, with D maybe TRBD1 (5 bases). V was trimmed by 6 bases and J by 7 bases, leaving 15 bases between them. Per germline, CDR1 LGHDT and CDR2 YNNKEL (reference sequence). The CDR3 consists of 13 residues. The CDR3 here is CASRRERGGGYTF. In nucleotides, the CDR3 is TGTGCCAGCAGGAGGGAACGGGGGGGTGGCTACACCTTC.

Within the sample, this clone is large. The gene calls are TRBV20-1 and TRBJ1-3; unclear D gene. CDR1 and CDR2 (germline): DFQATT, SNEGSKA (reference sequence). CDR3 length: 11 residues. Deletions cut 5 bases from V and 4 bases from J, with 6 bases between. The CDR3: CSADQGNTIYF. The CDR3 DNA reads TGCAGTGCTGATCAGGGAAACACCATATATTTT.